The entry below describes one T cell receptor beta chain. The sample originates from a study of OX40 agonist ivuxolimab in advanced cancers. Assay: immunoSEQ multiplex PCR; the TCRdb copy retains only in-frame clones and omits some. The data hold about 67,000 clones, with 85% to 90% observed a single time. Trimming took off 5 bases at V and 4 bases at J, with 21 bases between the two ends. This CDR3 is built from 17 residues. Per the germline V gene, CDR1 is MDHEN and CDR2 is SYDVKM. V is TRBV28 and J is TRBJ1-5; D may be TRBD1 (6 bases). This clonotype was obtained from an adult with an advanced solid tumor such as melanoma, head and neck, liver or kidney cancer. Sample: CD4+ or CD8+ T cells sorted from blood, taken in a trial of the OX40 agonist ivuxolimab. In DNA, the CDR3 is TGTGCCAGCAGTCCTACCCCCGTCAGGGGCGGTAATCAGCCCCAGCATTTT. Encoded protein: CASSPTPVRGGNQPQHF.